This T cell receptor (beta chain) originates from a study of blood T cell repertoires in COVID-19. Study-level background: Researchers got acute and convalescent COVID-19 samples from the United States, Italy and Spain. T cells, B-cell-depleted T cells, or PBMCs provided the cDNA or gDNA that served as material.

Study processing details: Estimation of nucleated cell counts relied on the amplification of reference gene primers. Libraries were prepared by immunoSEQ multiplex PCR; TCRdb keeps only in-frame clonotypes and omits some of them. The D gene and trimming were derived from the DNA, and the V and J assignments and clone size from that table. The table has 70,000 or so clones, about 80% seen once. Per germline, CDR1 SGHDT and CDR2 YYEEEE. V was shortened by 4 bases and J by 5 bases, with 19 bases between the two germline ends. CDR3 size: 15 residues. The chain joins TRBV5-6 to TRBJ2-7, with D possibly TRBD2 on 5 matching bases. This clonotype was obtained from a woman between 55 and 75 years old with acute or convalescent COVID-19. Sequenced input: peripheral blood. CDR3 residues: CASSRPGDSFDEQYF. The CDR3 DNA reads TGTGCCAGCAGCCGTCCCGGGGATAGCTTCGACGAGCAGTACTTC.